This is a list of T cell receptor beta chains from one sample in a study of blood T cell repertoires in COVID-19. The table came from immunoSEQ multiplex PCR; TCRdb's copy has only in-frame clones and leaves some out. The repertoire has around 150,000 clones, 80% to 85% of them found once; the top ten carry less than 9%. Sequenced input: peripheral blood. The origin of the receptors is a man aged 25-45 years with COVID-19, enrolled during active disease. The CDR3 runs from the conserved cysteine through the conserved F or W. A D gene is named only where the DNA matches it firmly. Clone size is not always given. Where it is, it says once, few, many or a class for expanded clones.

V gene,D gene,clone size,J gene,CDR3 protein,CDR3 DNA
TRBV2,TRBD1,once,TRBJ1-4,CASSDPQGANEKLFF,TGTGCCAGCAGCGACCCACAGGGGGCAAATGAAAAACTGTTTTTT
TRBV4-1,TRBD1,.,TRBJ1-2,CASSHRQGALDYGYTF,TGCGCCAGCAGCCATAGACAGGGGGCTCTTGACTATGGCTACACCTTC
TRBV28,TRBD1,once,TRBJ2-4,CASRGTGGGNIQYF,TGTGCCAGCAGAGGGACAGGGGGCGGAAACATTCAGTACTTC
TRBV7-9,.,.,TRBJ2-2,CASSPRGALLGGELFF,TGTGCCAGCAGCCCGCGCGGGGCCCTGTTAGGCGGGGAGCTGTTTTTT
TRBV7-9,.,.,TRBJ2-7,CASSLIFHEQYF,TGTGCCAGCAGCTTAATCTTCCACGAGCAGTACTTC
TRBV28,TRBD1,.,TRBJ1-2,CASSSSQGALNYGYTF,TGTGCCAGCAGTTCCTCCCAGGGGGCCTTAAACTATGGCTACACCTTC
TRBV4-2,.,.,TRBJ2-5,CASSQDPGVQETQYF,TGTGCCAGCAGCCAAGATCCGGGGGTTCAAGAGACCCAGTACTTC
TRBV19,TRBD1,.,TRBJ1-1,CASSADRDTEAFF,TGTGCCAGTAGTGCGGACAGGGACACTGAAGCTTTCTTT
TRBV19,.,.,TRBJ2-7,CASSMSSGSYEQYF,TGTGCCAGTAGTATGTCCAGCGGTTCCTACGAGCAGTACTTC
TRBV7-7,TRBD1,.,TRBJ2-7,CASSLGGQGAFKYF,TGTGCTAGCAGCTTAGGAGGACAGGGGGCATTCAAGTACTTC
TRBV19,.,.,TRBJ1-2,CATLTSTSSYGYTF,TGTGCCACTTTAACCAGTACCTCCTCCTATGGCTACACCTTC
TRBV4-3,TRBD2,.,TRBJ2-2,CASSTSLAGVTGELFF,TGCGCCAGCAGCACCTCACTAGCGGGAGTCACCGGGGAGCTGTTTTTT
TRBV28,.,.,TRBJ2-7,CASSLRFLEQYF,TGTGCCAGCAGTTTGCGTTTCCTCGAGCAGTACTTC
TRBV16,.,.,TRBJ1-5,CASSQTQAGTLGDHF,TGTGCCAGCAGCCAAACGCAAGCCGGGACACTTGGGGATCATTTT
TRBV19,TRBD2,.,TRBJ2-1,CASRRSGSRDEQFF,TGTGCCAGTAGGCGTAGCGGGAGCCGAGATGAGCAGTTCTTC
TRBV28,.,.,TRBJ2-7,CASSLRYEQYF,TGTGCCAGCAGTCTGCGGTACGAGCAGTACTTC
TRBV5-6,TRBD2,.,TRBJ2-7,CASSLWASGSRWEQYF,TGTGCCAGCAGCTTGTGGGCTAGCGGGAGCCGTTGGGAGCAGTACTTC
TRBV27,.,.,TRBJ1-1,CASSLSAGSTEAFF,TGTGCCAGCAGTTTATCAGCGGGAAGCACTGAAGCTTTCTTT
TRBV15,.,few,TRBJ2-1,CATSSEVREQFF,TGTGCCACCAGCAGTGAGGTTAGGGAGCAGTTCTTC
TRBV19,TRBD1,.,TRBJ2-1,CASSTAGTGNSNEQFF,TGTGCCAGTAGTACTGCCGGGACAGGGAATTCCAATGAGCAGTTCTTC
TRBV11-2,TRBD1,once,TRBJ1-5,CASSRGGGKLQPQHF,TGTGCCAGCAGCCGAGGGGGCGGGAAACTTCAGCCCCAGCATTTT
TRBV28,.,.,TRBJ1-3,CASSSGSSGNTIYF,TGTGCCAGCAGTTCCGGGTCCTCTGGAAACACCATATATTTT
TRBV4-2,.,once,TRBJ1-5,CASSSDYRSHQPQHF,TGTGCCAGCAGCTCAGATTACAGGTCCCATCAGCCCCAGCATTTT
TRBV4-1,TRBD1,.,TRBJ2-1,CASSQGRDRVVF,TGCGCCAGCAGCCAAGGCCGGGACAGGGTGGTCTTC
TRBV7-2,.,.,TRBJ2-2,CASSLGRARELFF,TGTGCCAGCAGCTTAGGTCGAGCAAGGGAGCTGTTTTTT
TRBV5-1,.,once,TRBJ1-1,CASSLAGRPETFF,TGCGCCAGCAGCTTGGCCGGGAGACCTGAGACTTTCTTT
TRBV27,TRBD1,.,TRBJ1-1,CASRRDRGLTEAFF,TGTGCCAGCAGACGGGACAGGGGGCTGACTGAAGCTTTCTTT
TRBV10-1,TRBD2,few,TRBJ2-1,CASSGDTSGPYNEQFF,TGCGCCAGCAGTGGCGACACTAGCGGCCCCTACAATGAGCAGTTCTTC
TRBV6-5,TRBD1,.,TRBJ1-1,CASSSSGGSNTEAFF,TGTGCCAGCAGTTCATCAGGGGGCAGTAACACTGAAGCTTTCTTT
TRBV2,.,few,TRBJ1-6,CASSAQFNSPLHF,TGTGCCAGCAGTGCCCAGTTTAATTCACCCCTCCACTTT
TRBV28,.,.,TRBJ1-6,CASTYPARQLSSYNSPLHF,TGTGCCAGCACCTATCCAGCCAGACAGCTTAGCTCCTATAATTCACCCCTCCACTTT
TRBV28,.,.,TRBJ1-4,CASSPPGTNEKLFF,TGTGCCAGCAGCCCCCCAGGGACTAATGAAAAACTGTTTTTT
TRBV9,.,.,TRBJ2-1,CASSVGGGTEQFF,TGTGCCAGCAGCGTAGGAGGAGGGACTGAGCAGTTCTTC
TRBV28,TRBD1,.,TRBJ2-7,CASSLGGTGFDEQYF,TGTGCCAGCAGTTTAGGTGGGACAGGGTTTGACGAGCAGTACTTC
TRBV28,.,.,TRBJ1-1,CASRARGVGTEAFF,TGTGCCAGCAGAGCCCGCGGCGTAGGCACTGAAGCTTTCTTT
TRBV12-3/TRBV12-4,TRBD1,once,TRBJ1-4,CASSFGTGGRLFF,TGTGCCAGCAGTTTCGGGACAGGGGGTCGACTGTTTTTT
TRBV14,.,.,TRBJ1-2,CASSQVGGYGYTF,TGTGCCAGCAGCCAGGTGGGAGGCTATGGCTACACCTTC
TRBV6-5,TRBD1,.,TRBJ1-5,CASSRTGQGNQPQHF,TGTGCCAGCAGTAGGACAGGGCAAGGCAATCAGCCCCAGCATTTT
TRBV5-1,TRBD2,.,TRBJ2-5,CASSLGREGHSETQYF,TGCGCCAGCAGCTTGGGACGGGAGGGCCACTCGGAGACCCAGTACTTC
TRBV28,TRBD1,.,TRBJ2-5,CASSYKTGGGETQYF,TGTGCCAGCAGTTACAAAACAGGGGGCGGGGAGACCCAGTACTTC
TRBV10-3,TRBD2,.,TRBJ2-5,CAIKEGREGQETQYF,TGTGCCATCAAAGAGGGGCGGGAGGGACAAGAGACCCAGTACTTC